The rows below give T cell receptor beta chains drawn from one sample of a study of cytomegalovirus exposure and HLA in healthy donors. Sequenced by immunoSEQ multiplex PCR; TCRdb stores in-frame clones only, minus some. Among 100,000 to 150,000 clones, more than 60% were seen once, and the ten largest hold about 3.4%. The sample was PBMCs. The source is a man between 25 and 39 years old in good health and CMV-seronegative. Each CDR3 is given with its conserved first and last residue.

v_call: TRBV7-3
j_call: TRBJ2-5
cdr3_aa: CASSSLRGETQYF

v_call: TRBV30
j_call: TRBJ1-3
cdr3_aa: CAWSTGNTIYF

v_call: TRBV5-1
j_call: TRBJ2-2
cdr3_aa: CATKQGSGELFF

v_call: TRBV10-3
j_call: TRBJ2-7
cdr3_aa: CAISPGQGGYEQYF

v_call: TRBV18
j_call: TRBJ1-2
cdr3_aa: CASSLRDSYGYTF

v_call: TRBV27
j_call: TRBJ2-7
cdr3_aa: CASRQRGQGIYEQYF

v_call: TRBV5-1
j_call: TRBJ1-1
cdr3_aa: CASSSSTGWAEAFF

v_call: TRBV14
j_call: TRBJ2-5
cdr3_aa: CASSPSGVRETQYF

v_call: TRBV4-1
j_call: TRBJ1-4
cdr3_aa: CASSKRDTSYSATNEKLFF

v_call: TRBV13
j_call: TRBJ1-1
cdr3_aa: CASSSRTGNTEAFF

v_call: TRBV11-2
j_call: TRBJ1-1
cdr3_aa: CASSIKTGGGEAFF

v_call: TRBV19
j_call: TRBJ1-2
cdr3_aa: CASSKKQGDYGYTF

v_call: TRBV5-4
j_call: TRBJ2-1
cdr3_aa: CAVSSGRDYNEQFF

v_call: TRBV20-1
j_call: TRBJ1-5
cdr3_aa: CSASSSTQHF

v_call: TRBV7-3
j_call: TRBJ2-1
cdr3_aa: CASTLILGTEQFF

v_call: TRBV5-1
j_call: TRBJ2-1
cdr3_aa: CASSGVLRRDNEQFF

v_call: TRBV7-9
j_call: TRBJ1-1
cdr3_aa: CASRQGVNTEAFF

v_call: TRBV6-5
j_call: TRBJ1-1
cdr3_aa: CASSLTVNTEAFF

v_call: TRBV7-8
j_call: TRBJ1-1
cdr3_aa: CASSPRDGNTEAFF

v_call: TRBV5-1
j_call: TRBJ1-3
cdr3_aa: CASSRDISGNTIYF

v_call: TRBV9
j_call: TRBJ1-3
cdr3_aa: CASSGQGPGNTIYF

v_call: TRBV6-5
j_call: TRBJ2-4
cdr3_aa: CASSSIITDSKNIQYF

v_call: TRBV5-8
j_call: TRBJ2-7
cdr3_aa: CASSLFSGGSYEQYF

v_call: TRBV7-8
j_call: TRBJ2-2
cdr3_aa: CASSSRPANTGELFF

v_call: TRBV9
j_call: TRBJ1-4
cdr3_aa: CASSVGQGGGNEKLFF

v_call: TRBV5-1
j_call: TRBJ1-1
cdr3_aa: CASRASTEDFF

v_call: TRBV4-2
j_call: TRBJ1-4
cdr3_aa: CASSQVGTGVNEKLFF

v_call: TRBV10-3
j_call: TRBJ1-5
cdr3_aa: CAISRTGSSNQPQHF

v_call: TRBV11-2
j_call: TRBJ2-4
cdr3_aa: CASSPGVKNIQYF

v_call: TRBV6-5
j_call: TRBJ1-2
cdr3_aa: CASSYQGGGYTF

v_call: TRBV6-1
j_call: TRBJ1-5
cdr3_aa: CASGKAGDSNQPQHF

v_call: TRBV5-1
j_call: TRBJ1-1
cdr3_aa: CASSLEPADTEAFF

v_call: TRBV7-2
j_call: TRBJ2-7
cdr3_aa: CASSPQRGATYEQYF

v_call: TRBV7-9
j_call: TRBJ2-7
cdr3_aa: CASSLGLASYEQYF

v_call: TRBV12-5
j_call: TRBJ1-5
cdr3_aa: CASGSKTTGHSNQPQHF

v_call: TRBV2
j_call: TRBJ1-1
cdr3_aa: CASRGEGGPTEAFF

v_call: TRBV7-8
j_call: TRBJ2-1
cdr3_aa: CASSLVCQASYNEQFF

v_call: TRBV5-4
j_call: TRBJ1-3
cdr3_aa: CASSLVEENTIYF

v_call: TRBV9
j_call: TRBJ1-1
cdr3_aa: CASSVSGSNTEAFF

v_call: TRBV5-1
j_call: TRBJ1-2
cdr3_aa: CASSLDGMGQGITYGYTF

v_call: TRBV5-1
j_call: TRBJ2-1
cdr3_aa: CASSPTRSGSDNEQFF

v_call: TRBV4-1
j_call: TRBJ2-7
cdr3_aa: CASSHDRYYEQYF

v_call: TRBV28
j_call: .
cdr3_aa: CASSLLLHRYEQYF

v_call: TRBV28
j_call: TRBJ1-1
cdr3_aa: CASSFADRRKAFF

v_call: TRBV19
j_call: TRBJ1-1
cdr3_aa: CASTPQEAGKTEAFF

v_call: TRBV6-1
j_call: TRBJ2-7
cdr3_aa: CASGDRVIDEQYF

v_call: TRBV19
j_call: TRBJ1-1
cdr3_aa: CASSTFLGVFPEAFF

v_call: TRBV10-3
j_call: TRBJ2-5
cdr3_aa: CAISRDREWETQYF

v_call: TRBV4-3
j_call: TRBJ1-1
cdr3_aa: CASSQAPGVNTEAFF

v_call: TRBV10-3
j_call: TRBJ2-5
cdr3_aa: CAISNRFHETQYF